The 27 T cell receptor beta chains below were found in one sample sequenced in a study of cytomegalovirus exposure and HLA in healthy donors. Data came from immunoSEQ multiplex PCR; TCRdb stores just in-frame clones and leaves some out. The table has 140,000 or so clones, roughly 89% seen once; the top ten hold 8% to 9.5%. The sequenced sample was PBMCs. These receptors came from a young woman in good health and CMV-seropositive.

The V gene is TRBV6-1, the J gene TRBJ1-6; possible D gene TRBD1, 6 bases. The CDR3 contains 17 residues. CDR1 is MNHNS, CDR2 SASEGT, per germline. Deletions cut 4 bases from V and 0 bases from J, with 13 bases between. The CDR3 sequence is CASSGGQALSYNSPLHF. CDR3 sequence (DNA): TGTGCCAGCAGTGGGGGGCAGGCCCTCTCCTATAATTCACCCCTCCACTTT.

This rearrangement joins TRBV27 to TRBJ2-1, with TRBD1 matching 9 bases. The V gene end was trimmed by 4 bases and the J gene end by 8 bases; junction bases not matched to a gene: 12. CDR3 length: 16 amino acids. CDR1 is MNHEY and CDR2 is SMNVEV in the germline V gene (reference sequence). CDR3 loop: CASSYPSGQGGYEQFF. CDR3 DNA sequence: TGTGCCAGCAGTTACCCTTCGGGACAGGGAGGGTATGAGCAGTTCTTC.

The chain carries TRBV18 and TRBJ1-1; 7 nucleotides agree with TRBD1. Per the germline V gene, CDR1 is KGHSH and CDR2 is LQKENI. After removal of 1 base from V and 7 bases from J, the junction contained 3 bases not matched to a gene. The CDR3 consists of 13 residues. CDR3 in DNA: TGTGCCAGCTCACCACAGGGGGCTCGTGAAGCTTTCTTT. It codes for CASSPQGAREAFF.

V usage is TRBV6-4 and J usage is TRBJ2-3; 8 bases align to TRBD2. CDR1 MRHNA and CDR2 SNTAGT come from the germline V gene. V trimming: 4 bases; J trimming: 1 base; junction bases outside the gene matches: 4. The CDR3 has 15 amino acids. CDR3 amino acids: CASSAAGGRTDTQYF. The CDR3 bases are TGTGCCAGCAGTGCGGCGGGGGGTCGCACAGATACGCAGTATTTT.

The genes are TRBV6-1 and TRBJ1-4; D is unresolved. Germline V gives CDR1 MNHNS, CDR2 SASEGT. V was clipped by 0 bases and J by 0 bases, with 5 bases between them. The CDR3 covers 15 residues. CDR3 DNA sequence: TGTGCCAGCAGTGAAGCTGTAGCAACTAATGAAAAACTGTTTTTT. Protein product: CASSEAVATNEKLFF.

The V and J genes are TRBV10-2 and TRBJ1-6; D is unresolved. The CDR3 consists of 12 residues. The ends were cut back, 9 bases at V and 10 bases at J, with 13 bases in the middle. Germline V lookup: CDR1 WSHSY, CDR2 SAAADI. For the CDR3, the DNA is TGCGCCAGTGGGGAGGATGAATCACCCCTCCACTTT. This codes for CASGEDESPLHF.

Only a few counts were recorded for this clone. The CDR3 is CASSLSITEAFF. The CDR3 DNA reads TGTGCCAGCAGCTTATCAATCACTGAAGCTTTCTTT. The chain employs TRBV7-9 and TRBJ1-1; D is unclear. The CDR3 covers 12 residues. The V gene lost 2 bases and the J gene lost 4 bases, with 5 bases spanning the gap. Germline V gene data show CDR1 as SEHNR and CDR2 as FQNEAQ (reference sequence). The entire variable domain, with the rest obtained from reference TRBV7-9 and TRBJ1-1, is as follows: DTGVSQNPRHKITKRGQNVTFRCDPISEHNRLYWYRQTLGQGPEFLTYFQNEAQLEKSRLLSDRFSAERPKGSFSTLEIQRTEQGDSAMYLCASSLSITEAFFGQGTRLTVV.

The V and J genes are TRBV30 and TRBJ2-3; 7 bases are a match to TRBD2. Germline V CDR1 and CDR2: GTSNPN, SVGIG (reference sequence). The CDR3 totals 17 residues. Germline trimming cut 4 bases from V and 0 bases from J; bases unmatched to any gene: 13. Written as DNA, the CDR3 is TGTGCCTGGACCTTTTGGGGGGGGTCGGCTAGCACAGATACGCAGTATTTT. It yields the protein CAWTFWGGSASTDTQYF.

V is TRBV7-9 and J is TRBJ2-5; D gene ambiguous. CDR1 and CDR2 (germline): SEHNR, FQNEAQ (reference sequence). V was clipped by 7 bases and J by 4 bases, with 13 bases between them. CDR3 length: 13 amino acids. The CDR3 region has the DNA TGTGCCAGCACCAGACAAGTACGAGAGACCCAGTACTTC. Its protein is CASTRQVRETQYF. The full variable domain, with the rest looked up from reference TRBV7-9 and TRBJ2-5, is DTGVSQNPRHKITKRGQNVTFRCDPISEHNRLYWYRQTLGQGPEFLTYFQNEAQLEKSRLLSDRFSAERPKGSFSTLEIQRTEQGDSAMYLCASTRQVRETQYFGPGTRLLVL.

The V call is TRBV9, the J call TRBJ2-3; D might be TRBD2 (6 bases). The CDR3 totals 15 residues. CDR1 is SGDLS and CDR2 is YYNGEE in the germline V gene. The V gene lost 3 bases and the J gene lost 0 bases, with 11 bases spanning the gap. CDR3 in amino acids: CASSGAGISTDTQYF. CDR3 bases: TGTGCCAGCAGCGGGGCGGGGATTAGCACAGATACGCAGTATTTT. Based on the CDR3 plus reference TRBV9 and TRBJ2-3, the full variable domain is DSGVTQTPKHLITATGQRVTLRCSPRSGDLSVYWYQQSLDQGLQFLIQYYNGEERAKGNILERFSAQQFPDLHSELNLSSLELGDSALYFCASSGAGISTDTQYFGPGTRLTVL.

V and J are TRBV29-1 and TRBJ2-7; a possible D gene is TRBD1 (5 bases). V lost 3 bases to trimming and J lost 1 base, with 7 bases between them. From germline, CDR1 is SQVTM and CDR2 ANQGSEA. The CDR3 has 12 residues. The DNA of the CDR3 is TGCAGCGTTGAGGACACTTCCTACGAGCAGTACTTC. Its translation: CSVEDTSYEQYF.

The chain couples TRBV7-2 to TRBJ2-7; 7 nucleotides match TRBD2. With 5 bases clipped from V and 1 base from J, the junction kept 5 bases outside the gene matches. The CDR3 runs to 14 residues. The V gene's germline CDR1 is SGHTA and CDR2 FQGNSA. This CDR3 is CASSPQAGSYEQYF. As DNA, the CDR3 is TGTGCCAGCAGCCCTCAAGCGGGGTCCTACGAGCAGTACTTC.

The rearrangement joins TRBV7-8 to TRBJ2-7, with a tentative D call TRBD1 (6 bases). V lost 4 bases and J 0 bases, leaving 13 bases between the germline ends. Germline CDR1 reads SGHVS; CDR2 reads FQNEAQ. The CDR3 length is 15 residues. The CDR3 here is CASSWAGTNSYEQYF. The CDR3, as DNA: TGTGCCAGCAGCTGGGCCGGGACAAACTCCTACGAGCAGTACTTC.

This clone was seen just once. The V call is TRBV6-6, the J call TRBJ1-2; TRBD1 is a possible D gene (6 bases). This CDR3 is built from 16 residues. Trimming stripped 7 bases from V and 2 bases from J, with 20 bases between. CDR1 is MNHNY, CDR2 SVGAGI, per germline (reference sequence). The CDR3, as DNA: TGTGCCAGCAATTGGGCAAGCGCTACAGGGAACTATGGCTACACCTTC. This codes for CASNWASATGNYGYTF.

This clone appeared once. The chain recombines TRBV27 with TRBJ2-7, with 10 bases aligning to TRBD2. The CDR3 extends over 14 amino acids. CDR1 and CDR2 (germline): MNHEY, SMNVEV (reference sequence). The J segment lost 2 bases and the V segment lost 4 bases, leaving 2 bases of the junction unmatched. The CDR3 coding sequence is TGTGCCAGCAGTTGGAGCGGGGGGGCCTACGAGCAGTACTTC. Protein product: CASSWSGGAYEQYF.

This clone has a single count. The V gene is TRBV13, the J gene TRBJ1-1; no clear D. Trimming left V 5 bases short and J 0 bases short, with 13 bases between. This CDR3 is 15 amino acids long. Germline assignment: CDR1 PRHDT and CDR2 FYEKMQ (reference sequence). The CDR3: CASSAVEKMNTEAFF. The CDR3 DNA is TGTGCCAGCAGCGCCGTGGAGAAAATGAACACTGAAGCTTTCTTT.

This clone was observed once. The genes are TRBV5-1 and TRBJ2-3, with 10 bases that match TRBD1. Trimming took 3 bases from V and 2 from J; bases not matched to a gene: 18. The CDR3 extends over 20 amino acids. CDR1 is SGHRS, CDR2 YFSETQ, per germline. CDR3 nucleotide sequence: TGCGCCAGCAGCTGGCCCGGGACAGGGGCAATCGGGACAAACACAGATACGCAGTATTTT. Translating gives CASSWPGTGAIGTNTDTQYF.

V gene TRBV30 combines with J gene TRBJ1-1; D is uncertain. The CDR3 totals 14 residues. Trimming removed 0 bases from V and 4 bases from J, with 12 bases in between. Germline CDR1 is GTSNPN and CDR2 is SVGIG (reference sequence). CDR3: CAWSVNRFGTEAFF. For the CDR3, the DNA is TGTGCCTGGAGTGTAAACCGGTTCGGCACTGAAGCTTTCTTT. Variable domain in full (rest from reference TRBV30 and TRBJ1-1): SQTIHQWPATLVQPVGSPLSLECTVEGTSNPNLYWYRQAAGRGLQLLFYSVGIGQISSEVPQNLSASRPQDRQFILSSKKLLLSDSGFYLCAWSVNRFGTEAFFGQGTRLTVV.

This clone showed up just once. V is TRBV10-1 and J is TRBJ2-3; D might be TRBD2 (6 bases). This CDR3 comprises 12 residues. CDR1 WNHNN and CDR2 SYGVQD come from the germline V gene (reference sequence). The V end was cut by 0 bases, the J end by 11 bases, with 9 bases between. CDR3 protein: CASSESTGGQYF. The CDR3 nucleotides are TGCGCCAGCAGTGAGTCAACCGGGGGGCAGTATTTT.

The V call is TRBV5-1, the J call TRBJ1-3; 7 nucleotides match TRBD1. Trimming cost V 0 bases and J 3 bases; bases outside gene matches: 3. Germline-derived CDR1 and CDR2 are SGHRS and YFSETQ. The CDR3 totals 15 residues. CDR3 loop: CASSLGDRDGNTIYF. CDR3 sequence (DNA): TGCGCCAGCAGCTTGGGAGACAGGGATGGAAACACCATATATTTT.

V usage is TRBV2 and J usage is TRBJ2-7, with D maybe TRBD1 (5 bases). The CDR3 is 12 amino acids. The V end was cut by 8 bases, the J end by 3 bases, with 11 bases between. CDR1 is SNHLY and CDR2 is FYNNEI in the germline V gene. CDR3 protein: CASRQRDYEQYF. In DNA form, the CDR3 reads TGTGCCAGCCGACAGCGAGACTACGAGCAGTACTTC.

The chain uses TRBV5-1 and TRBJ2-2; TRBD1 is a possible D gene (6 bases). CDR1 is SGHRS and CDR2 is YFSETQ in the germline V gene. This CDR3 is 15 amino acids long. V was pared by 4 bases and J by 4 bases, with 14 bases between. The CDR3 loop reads CASSDNRAGTGELFF. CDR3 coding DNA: TGCGCCAGCAGCGACAACAGGGCGGGCACCGGGGAGCTGTTTTTT. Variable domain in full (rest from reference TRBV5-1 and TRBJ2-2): KAGVTQTPRYLIKTRGQQVTLSCSPISGHRSVSWYQQTPGQGLQFLFEYFSETQRNKGNFPGRFSGRQFSNSRSEMNVSTLELGDSALYLCASSDNRAGTGELFFGEGSRLTVL.

CDR3 coding DNA: TGTGCCAGCTGGGGGGCTGAAGCTTTCTTT. Translating it yields CASWGAEAFF. The rearrangement joins TRBV6-5 to TRBJ1-1, with D possibly matching TRBD1 (5 bases). Trimming pared 8 bases from V and 6 bases from J, leaving 7 bases between. The CDR3 extends over 10 amino acids. Germline CDR1 and CDR2: MNHEY and SVGAGI.

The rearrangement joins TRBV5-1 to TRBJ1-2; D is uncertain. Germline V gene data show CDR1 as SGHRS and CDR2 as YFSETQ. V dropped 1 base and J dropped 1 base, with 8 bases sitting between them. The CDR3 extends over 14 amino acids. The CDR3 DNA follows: TGCGCCAGCAGCTTGCCGGGAGTTAACTATGGCTACACCTTC. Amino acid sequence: CASSLPGVNYGYTF.

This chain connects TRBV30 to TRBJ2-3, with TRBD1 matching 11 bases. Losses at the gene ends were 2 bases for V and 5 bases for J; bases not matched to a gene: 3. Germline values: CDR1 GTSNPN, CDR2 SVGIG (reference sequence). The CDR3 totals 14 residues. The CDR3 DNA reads TGTGCCTGGAGTTCGGGACAGGGGGGAGATACGCAGTATTTT. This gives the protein CAWSSGQGGDTQYF. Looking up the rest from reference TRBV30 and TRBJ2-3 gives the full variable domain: SQTIHQWPATLVQPVGSPLSLECTVEGTSNPNLYWYRQAAGRGLQLLFYSVGIGQISSEVPQNLSASRPQDRQFILSSKKLLLSDSGFYLCAWSSGQGGDTQYFGPGTRLTVL.

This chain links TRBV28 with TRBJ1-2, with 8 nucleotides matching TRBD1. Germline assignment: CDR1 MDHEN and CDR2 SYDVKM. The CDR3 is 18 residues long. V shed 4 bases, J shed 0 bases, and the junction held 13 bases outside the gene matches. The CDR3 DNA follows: TGTGCCAGCAGTTCAACAACCCCCCGACAGGGGACTAACTATGGCTACACCTTC. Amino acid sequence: CASSSTTPRQGTNYGYTF.

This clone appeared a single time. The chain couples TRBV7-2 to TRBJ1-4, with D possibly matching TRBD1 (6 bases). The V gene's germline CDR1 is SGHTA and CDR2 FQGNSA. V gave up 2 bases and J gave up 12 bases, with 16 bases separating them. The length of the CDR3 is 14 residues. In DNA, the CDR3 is TGTGCCAGCAGCTTACTCTCCCTCAAGGGGGAACTGTTTTTT. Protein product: CASSLLSLKGELFF.